This T cell receptor beta chain was captured in a study of blood T cells in healthy people across ages. Study outcomes and limitations: Because sorting was not performed, PBMCs prevented conclusive naive versus antigen-experienced comparison. Possibly confounding the expanded clonotype changes was the fact that donor CMV status was unknown. One million T cells yielded diversity estimates that were considered underestimates.

Comment on this clonotype: Its cognate antigen is unknown.

The CDR3 has 13 residues. Germline V gives CDR1 SGHDN, CDR2 FVKESK. V lost 3 bases and J 7 bases, leaving 10 bases between the germline ends. Next came a second PCR, run for roughly 7 to 12 cycles, which used a sample-barcoded 5' primer along with a J-beta primer mix. Every sample returned 2.5 million or more CDR3-containing paired-end reads. TCRdb reanalysed the 5' RACE reads using MiXCR and keeps one entry per CDR3 protein. This table holds about 680,000 distinct CDR3 sequences, about half found once. The sequence was collected from a woman aged 60-75 years in good health. This sequence joins TRBV14 and TRBJ2-1; the D call may be TRBD1 or TRBD2 (5 bases each). Sequences were obtained from blood. The CDR3 here is CASSHGGRNEQFF. Written as DNA, the CDR3 is TGTGCCAGCAGCCATGGGGGTCGGAATGAGCAGTTCTTC.